The sequence of this T cell receptor beta chain was determined in a study of cytomegalovirus exposure and HLA in healthy donors. Study results and caveats: TCR beta chain V- and J-gene trimming was linked, in a later analysis, to a missense variant in DCLRE1C.

Details on this clone: Its matching antigen is unknown.

Vbeta (60) and Jbeta (13) primers were used in the PCR. Only in-frame clones appear in the TCRdb table, and some are missing; sequencing was by immunoSEQ multiplex PCR. The repertoire holds 65,000 to 90,000 clones, with 70% to 75% as singletons. The CDR3 contains 15 residues. CDR1 and CDR2 from the germline V gene are SGHVS and FNYEAQ. The V segment lost 6 bases and the J segment 6 bases; nucleotides outside the gene matches: 14. The sample taken for sequencing was PBMCs. This sequence originates from a man between 60 and 75 years old in good health and CMV-seronegative. The V gene is TRBV7-6, the J gene TRBJ2-7; the match to TRBD2 covers 7 bases. CDR3 sequence reads: CASRIQTVGGVEQYF. In nucleotides, the CDR3 is TGTGCCAGCAGGATTCAAACAGTGGGGGGGGTCGAGCAGTACTTC.